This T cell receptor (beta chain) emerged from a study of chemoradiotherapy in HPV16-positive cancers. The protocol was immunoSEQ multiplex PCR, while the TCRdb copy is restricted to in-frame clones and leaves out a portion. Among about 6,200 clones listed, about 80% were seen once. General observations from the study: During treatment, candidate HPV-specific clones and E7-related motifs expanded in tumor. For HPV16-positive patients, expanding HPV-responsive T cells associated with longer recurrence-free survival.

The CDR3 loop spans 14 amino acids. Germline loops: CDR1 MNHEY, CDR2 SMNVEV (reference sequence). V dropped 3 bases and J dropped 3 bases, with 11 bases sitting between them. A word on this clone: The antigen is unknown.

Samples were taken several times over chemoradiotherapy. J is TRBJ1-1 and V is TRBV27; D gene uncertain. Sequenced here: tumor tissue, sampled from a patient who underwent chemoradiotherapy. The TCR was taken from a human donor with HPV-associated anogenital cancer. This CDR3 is CASSLYRSDTEAFF. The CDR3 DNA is TGTGCCAGCAGTTTGTATAGGAGTGACACTGAAGCTTTCTTT.